The 20 T cell receptor beta chains presented below share a single source sample, sequenced in a study of cytomegalovirus exposure and HLA in healthy donors. Primers: 60 Vbeta forward and 13 Jbeta reverse. This table comes from immunoSEQ multiplex PCR, and its TCRdb copy is limited to in-frame clones, with some not included. The table records a few hundred thousand clones, about 83% of them present only once. The source material was PBMCs. Receptors originate from a girl between 5 and 17 years old in good health and CMV-seronegative.

This clone was detected only once. V is TRBV6-1 and J is TRBJ2-7, with 13 positions matching TRBD2. The CDR3 loop spans 15 amino acids. Germline assignment: CDR1 MNHNS and CDR2 SASEGT. J gave up 5 bases and V 6 bases, and 7 bases lay outside the gene matches. The CDR3 bases are TGTGCCAGCAGGACGGGACTAGCGGGACCAAACGAGCAGTACTTC. Translating gives CASRTGLAGPNEQYF.

This sequence joins TRBV5-6 and TRBJ2-5; no definite D call. The ends were cut back, 0 bases at V and 3 bases at J, with 6 bases in the middle. The CDR3 is made up of 13 amino acids. The germline CDR1 and CDR2 sequences are SGHDT and YYEEEE. In DNA, the CDR3 is TGTGCCAGCAGCTTGGGAACAAAAGAGACCCAGTACTTC. Translated: CASSLGTKETQYF. Together with reference TRBV5-6 and TRBJ2-5, the CDR3 gives the full variable domain: DAGVTQSPTHLIKTRGQQVTLRCSPKSGHDTVSWYQQALGQGPQFIFQYYEEEERQRGNFPDRFSGHQFPNYSSELNVNALLLGDSALYLCASSLGTKETQYFGPGTRLLVL.

This clone appeared a single time. The J gene is TRBJ2-2, the V gene TRBV7-9; 10 bases map to TRBD1. Germline CDR1 and CDR2: SEHNR and FQNEAQ (reference sequence). With V trimmed by 3 bases and J by 2 bases, 3 bases remained unmatched. The CDR3 length is 16 residues. The CDR3 region is CASSLGQGPNTGELFF. CDR3 DNA: TGTGCCAGCAGCTTGGGACAGGGGCCCAACACCGGGGAGCTGTTTTTT.

Regarding this clone: The junction departs from germline at one end; a sequencing error may be responsible. The rearrangement uses TRBV7-9 and TRBJ1-1; the D gene is possibly TRBD1 (6 bases). The CDR3 spans 14 residues. The V gene's germline CDR1 is SEHNR and CDR2 FQNEAQ (reference sequence). CDR3 DNA: TGTGCCAGCAGTTTAGGCAGGGGAGATACTGAAGCTTTCTTT. Its protein product is CASSLGRGDTEAFF.

In DNA form, the CDR3 reads TGTGCCAGCAGCCCGTCTAGCGGGACCTACGAGCAGTACTTC. Encoded protein: CASSPSSGTYEQYF. The chain has TRBV7-8 and TRBJ2-7; 9 bases fit TRBD2. With 5 bases clipped from V and 2 bases from J, the junction kept 4 bases outside the gene matches. Germline V gives CDR1 SGHVS, CDR2 FQNEAQ. The CDR3 covers 14 residues.

The rearrangement links TRBV10-3 to TRBJ2-7; D ambiguous. CDR1 is ENHRY and CDR2 is SYGVKD in the germline V gene. The V gene lost 4 bases and the J gene lost 3 bases, with 10 bases spanning the gap. The CDR3 loop spans 13 amino acids. The CDR3 region has the DNA TGTGCCATCAGTGGCACAGCCGGCTACGAGCAGTACTTC. The encoded protein is CAISGTAGYEQYF.

The chain recombines TRBV27 with TRBJ2-7, with a weak D call TRBD2 (5 bases). The CDR3 consists of 13 residues. V was clipped by 1 base and J by 5 bases, with 9 bases between them. Germline V gives CDR1 MNHEY, CDR2 SMNVEV (reference sequence). The CDR3 loop is CASSLLGGHEQYF. The CDR3 DNA sequence: TGTGCCAGCAGTTTATTAGGAGGTCACGAGCAGTACTTC.

The gene calls are TRBV2 and TRBJ1-1; perhaps TRBD1 as D (5 bases). Between the trimmed V and J ends, which lost 2 bases and 0 bases, there was a span of 10 bases. This CDR3 has 15 residues. Germline V gene data show CDR1 as SNHLY and CDR2 as FYNNEI. CDR3 loop: CASSERTKLNTEAFF. CDR3 in DNA: TGTGCCAGCAGTGAAAGGACAAAACTGAACACTGAAGCTTTCTTT.

This clone is a singleton in its sample. The chain uses TRBV28 and TRBJ2-7; 14 bases map to TRBD2. CDR1 and CDR2 from the germline V gene are MDHEN and SYDVKM. The CDR3 spans 17 residues. With V trimmed by 5 bases and J by 5 bases, 11 bases remained unmatched. The CDR3 nucleotides are TGTGCCAGCAGTAAAAATACGGGACTAGCGGGAGACAACGAGCAGTACTTC. As protein: CASSKNTGLAGDNEQYF.

The V gene is TRBV7-2, the J gene TRBJ1-3, with 9 bases lining up with TRBD1. After removal of 5 bases from V and 3 bases from J, the junction contained 11 bases not matched to a gene. The germline CDR1 and CDR2 sequences are SGHTA and FQGNSA. The CDR3 length is 17 residues. The CDR3 loop is CASSLATGGLFGNTIYF. The DNA for the CDR3 is TGTGCCAGCAGCCTCGCCACAGGGGGCCTCTTTGGAAACACCATATATTTT.

The chain links TRBV5-4 to TRBJ2-5, with D possibly matching TRBD1 (7 bases). The J call may be in error: the DNA end matches TRBJ2-7 better. The CDR3 is 14 amino acids. CDR1 SGHNT and CDR2 YYREEE come from the germline V gene (reference sequence). The CDR3 reads CASSLRGTAYEQYF. The CDR3 region has the DNA TGTGCCAGCAGCTTGCGCGGGACAGCCTACGAGCAGTACTTC.

The genes are TRBV2 and TRBJ1-1; TRBD1 might be the D (6 bases). V lost 6 bases and J lost 6, with 17 bases in between. Germline CDR1 is SNHLY and CDR2 is FYNNEI. The CDR3 is made up of 14 amino acids. The CDR3 loop is CASRVRGGGAEAFF. CDR3 in DNA: TGTGCCAGCAGGGTCAGGGGCGGGGGCGCTGAAGCTTTCTTT. Complete variable domain (other parts from reference TRBV2 and TRBJ1-1): EPEVTQTPSHQVTQMGQEVILRCVPISNHLYFYWYRQILGQKVEFLVSFYNNEISEKSEIFDDQFSVERPDGSNFTLKIRSTKLEDSAMYFCASRVRGGGAEAFFGQGTRLTVV.

V is TRBV6-5 and J is TRBJ1-3; no definite D call. This CDR3 contains 14 residues. Trimming removed 5 bases from V and 4 bases from J, with 12 bases in between. Germline CDR1 MNHEY, CDR2 SVGAGI. This CDR3 is CASSELVSGNTIYF. CDR3 nucleotides: TGTGCCAGCAGTGAACTTGTATCGGGAAACACCATATATTTT.

V and J are TRBV30 and TRBJ2-3, with 13 bases that match TRBD2. Looked up from germline, CDR1 is GTSNPN and CDR2 is SVGIG (reference sequence). The CDR3 sequence is 13 residues long. V was pared by 4 bases and J by 11 bases, with 6 bases of the junction left unmatched. The CDR3 nucleotides are TGTGCCTGGAAACTAGCGGGGGGGCTCATGCAGTATTTT. It is translated as CAWKLAGGLMQYF.

V is TRBV5-1 and J is TRBJ2-7, with 7 bases fitting TRBD1. CDR1 and CDR2 from the germline V gene are SGHRS and YFSETQ. The V and J ends lost 5 bases and 0 bases, in that order; junction bases with no gene match: 5. The CDR3 is made up of 14 amino acids. The CDR3 loop is CASRMAGGSYEQYF. In DNA form, the CDR3 reads TGCGCCAGCAGGATGGCAGGGGGCTCCTACGAGCAGTACTTC.

The chain links TRBV2 to TRBJ1-5; TRBD1 matches at 9 bases. The CDR3 has 16 residues. Germline V gives CDR1 SNHLY, CDR2 FYNNEI. Unmatched junction bases numbered 9, after V lost 5 bases and J lost 4 bases. The CDR3 spells CASSRYTGTGNQPQHF. CDR3 bases: TGTGCCAGCAGTAGGTACACCGGGACAGGGAATCAGCCCCAGCATTTT.

The J gene is TRBJ2-5, the V gene TRBV7-7, with 7 positions matching TRBD2. The CDR3 runs 13 residues. V shed 5 bases and J 8 bases; nucleotides not matched to a gene: 8. The germline V gene has CDR1 SSHAT and CDR2 FNYEAQ (reference sequence). CDR3 region: CASSPGLGGTQYF. In DNA, the CDR3 is TGTGCCAGCAGCCCAGGACTAGGCGGAACCCAGTACTTC.

This CDR3 is CASSDGWRGAEETQYF. For the CDR3, the DNA is TGTGCCAGCAGTGATGGATGGCGGGGGGCTGAAGAGACCCAGTACTTC. This sequence joins TRBV6-1 and TRBJ2-5, with 8 bases fitting TRBD2. V gave up 3 bases and J gave up 3 bases; unmatched junction bases: 9. Germline CDR1 is MNHNS and CDR2 is SASEGT. This CDR3 spans 16 amino acids.

The rearrangement joins TRBV10-1 to TRBJ1-1, with TRBD1 matching over 8 bases. CDR3 length equals 14 residues. Looked up from germline, CDR1 is WNHNN and CDR2 is SYGVQD (reference sequence). V shed 2 bases, J shed 7 bases, and the junction held 6 bases outside the gene matches. CDR3 bases: TGCGCCAGCAGTGAGCGGGACAGGTTGAGTGAAGCTTTCTTT. It yields the protein CASSERDRLSEAFF.

J is TRBJ1-2 and V is TRBV2; D is unresolved. This CDR3 region has 12 residues. The V gene's germline CDR1 is SNHLY and CDR2 FYNNEI. V was clipped by 6 bases and J by 6 bases, with 11 bases between them. CDR3 loop: CASRTEFDGYTF. The CDR3, as DNA: TGTGCCAGCAGGACGGAGTTTGATGGCTACACCTTC.